The following is a TCR beta chain sequence with its context. Its antigen remains unknown. This sample was included in a study of cytomegalovirus exposure and HLA in healthy donors. The primer mix had 60 Vbeta and 13 Jbeta primers. TCRdb keeps only in-frame clones here, not all; method: immunoSEQ multiplex PCR. The repertoire holds roughly 190,000 clones, with roughly 80% as singletons. Study results and caveats: With later analysis, a missense DCLRE1C variant became linked to TCR beta V- and J-gene trimming. A later analysis reportedly identified an Asian-associated ancestry cluster as carrying fewer N-insertions than the roughly 700-donor mean.

The material sequenced was PBMCs. This receptor was identified in a woman in her forties or fifties in good health and CMV-seropositive.

The CDR3 loop is CAISGAGTRGDNEQFF. CDR3 DNA: TGTGCCATCAGTGGTGCCGGGACTAGAGGGGACAATGAGCAGTTCTTC. This chain links TRBV10-3 with TRBJ2-1, with 8 bases lining up with TRBD2. Trimming at V came to 4 bases and at J to 5 bases, leaving 10 bases not matched to a gene. CDR3 length equals 16 residues. The germline CDR1 and CDR2 sequences are ENHRY and SYGVKD.